Given below is one T cell receptor beta chain in context. Antigen specificity is unknown. At deep level, the assay was performed. Using immunoSEQ multiplex PCR, the repertoire was profiled, and TCRdb retains in-frame clones only, with some absent. This table has about 2.4 million clones, just over 90% appearing once. The sample is drawn from a study of shared clonotypes between healthy human individuals. Notes on the study in general: All-four-donor shared clonotypes had higher generation probabilities than non-shared clonotypes did. A limitation of the genetic and exposure-history diversity represented arose from few donors.

This TCR derives from a young man in good health. Material for sequencing was naive CD4+ T cells sorted from blood. The subset denotes: CD45RA+ positively selected.

CDR3 region: CASSLLTGAASYEQYF. The CDR3 nucleotides are TGTGCCAGCAGCTTGCTGACAGGGGCGGCATCCTACGAGCAGTACTTC. This chain links TRBV7-9 with TRBJ2-7, with TRBD1 matching over 8 bases. This CDR3 is 16 amino acids long. The V and J ends lost 3 bases and 1 base, in that order; junction bases with no gene match: 8. From germline, CDR1 is SEHNR and CDR2 FQNEAQ (reference sequence).